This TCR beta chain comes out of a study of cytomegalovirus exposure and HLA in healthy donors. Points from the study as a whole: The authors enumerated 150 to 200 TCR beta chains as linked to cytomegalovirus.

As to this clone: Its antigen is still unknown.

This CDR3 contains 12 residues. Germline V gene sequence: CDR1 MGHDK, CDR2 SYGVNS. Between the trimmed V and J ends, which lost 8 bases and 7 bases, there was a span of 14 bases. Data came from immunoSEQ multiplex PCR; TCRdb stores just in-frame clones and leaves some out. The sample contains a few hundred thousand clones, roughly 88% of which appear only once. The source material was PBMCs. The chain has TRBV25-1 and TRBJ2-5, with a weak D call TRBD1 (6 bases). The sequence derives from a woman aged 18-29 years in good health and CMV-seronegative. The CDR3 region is CASAGDEGTQYF. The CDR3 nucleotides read TGTGCCAGCGCAGGGGATGAAGGGACCCAGTACTTC.